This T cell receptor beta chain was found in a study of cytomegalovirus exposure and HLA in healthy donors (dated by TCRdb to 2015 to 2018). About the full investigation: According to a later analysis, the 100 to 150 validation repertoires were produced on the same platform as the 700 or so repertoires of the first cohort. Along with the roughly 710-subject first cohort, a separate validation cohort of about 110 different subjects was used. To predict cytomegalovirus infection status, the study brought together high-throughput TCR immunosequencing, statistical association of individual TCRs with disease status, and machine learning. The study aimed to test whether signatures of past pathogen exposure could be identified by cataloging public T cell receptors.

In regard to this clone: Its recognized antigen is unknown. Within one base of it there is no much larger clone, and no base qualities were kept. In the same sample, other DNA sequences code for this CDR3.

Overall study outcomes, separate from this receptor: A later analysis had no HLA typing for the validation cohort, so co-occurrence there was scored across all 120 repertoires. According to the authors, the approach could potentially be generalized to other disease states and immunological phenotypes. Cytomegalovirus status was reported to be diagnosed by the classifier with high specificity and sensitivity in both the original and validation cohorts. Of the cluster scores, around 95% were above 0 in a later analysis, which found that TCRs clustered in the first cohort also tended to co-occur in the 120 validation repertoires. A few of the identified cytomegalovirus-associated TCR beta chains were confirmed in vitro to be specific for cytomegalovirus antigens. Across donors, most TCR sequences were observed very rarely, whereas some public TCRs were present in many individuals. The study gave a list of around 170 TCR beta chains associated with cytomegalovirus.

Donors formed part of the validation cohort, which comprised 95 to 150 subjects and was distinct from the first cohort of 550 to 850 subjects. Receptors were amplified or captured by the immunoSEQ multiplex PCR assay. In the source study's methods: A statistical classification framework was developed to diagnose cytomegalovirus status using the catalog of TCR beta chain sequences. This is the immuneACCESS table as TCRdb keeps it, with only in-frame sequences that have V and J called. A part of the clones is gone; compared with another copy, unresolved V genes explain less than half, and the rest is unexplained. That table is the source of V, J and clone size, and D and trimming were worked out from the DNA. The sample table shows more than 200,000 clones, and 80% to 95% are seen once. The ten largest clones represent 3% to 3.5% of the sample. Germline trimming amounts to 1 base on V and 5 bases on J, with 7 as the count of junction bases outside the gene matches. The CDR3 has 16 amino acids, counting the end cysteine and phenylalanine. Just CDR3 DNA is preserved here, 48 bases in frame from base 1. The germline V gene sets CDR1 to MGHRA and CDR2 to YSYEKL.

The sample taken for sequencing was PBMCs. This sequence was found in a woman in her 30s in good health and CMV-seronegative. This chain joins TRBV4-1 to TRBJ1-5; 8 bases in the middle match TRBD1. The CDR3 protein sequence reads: CASSQGGQGAYQPQHF. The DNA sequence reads TGCGCCAGCAGCCAAGGTGGTCAGGGGGCTTATCAGCCCCAGCATTTT.